This T cell receptor beta chain was sequenced during a study of T cells after yellow fever vaccination. Across the study: In the case of low-cell-number fractions, SMART-Seq v4 Ultra Low Input was used for preparation. Findings and limits, study-wide: Post-booster samples contained most primary-vaccination clones (approximately 97% CD4, about 85% CD8). Researchers report a weaker secondary response that nonetheless peaked faster, day 5 versus 15.

Conversion of TCR transcripts into cDNA relied on 5'RACE template switching, which added a universal primer site and UMIs. MiXCR was run by TCRdb on the 5' RACE reads, yielding one entry per CDR3 protein. The profile shows about 320,000 distinct CDR3 sequences, 6.8% of them singletons. This clonotype turned up a few times. The antigen is unknown. Germline assignment: CDR1 SEHNR and CDR2 FQNEAQ (reference sequence). This CDR3 region has 16 residues. Trimming took off 4 bases at V and 7 bases at J, with 17 bases between the two ends. The chain carries TRBV7-9 and TRBJ1-6, with no clear D. This sequence was found in a young man who received the YFV17D yellow fever vaccine. This specimen was PBMCs, taken around 45 days after the first yellow fever vaccination. CDR3 amino acids: CASSSRWELENSPLHF. The CDR3, as DNA: TGTGCCAGCAGCTCGCGATGGGAACTGGAAAATTCACCCCTCCACTTT.